This T cell receptor (beta chain) was sequenced for a study of blood T cell repertoires in COVID-19. Across the study: Both acute and convalescent COVID-19 samples were obtained from the United States, Italy and Spain. PBMCs, B-cell-depleted T cells, or T cells were the source of the cDNA or gDNA that made up the material.

Germline-derived CDR1 and CDR2 are SNHLY and FYNNEI. CDR3 length: 15 amino acids. Trimming stripped 7 bases from V and 2 bases from J, with 12 bases between. As originally analysed: Amplification of reference gene primers provided the estimated nucleated cell counts. Sequencing used immunoSEQ multiplex PCR; TCRdb keeps in-frame clones, though not all of them. That table is the source of V, J and clone size, and D and trimming were worked out from the DNA. The repertoire holds 6,000 to 8,500 clones, roughly 86% seen once, with around 15% in the top ten. Sequenced sample: peripheral blood. The sequence was collected from a woman aged 60 to 75 with active COVID-19. The rearrangement links TRBV2 to TRBJ1-6; a possible D gene is TRBD1 (5 bases). The CDR3 loop reads CASMRQSTYNSPLHF. CDR3 coding DNA: TGTGCCAGCATGCGACAGTCCACCTATAATTCACCCCTCCACTTT. The whole variable domain, remainder taken from reference TRBV2 and TRBJ1-6, is EPEVTQTPSHQVTQMGQEVILRCVPISNHLYFYWYRQILGQKVEFLVSFYNNEISEKSEIFDDQFSVERPDGSNFTLKIRSTKLEDSAMYFCASMRQSTYNSPLHFGNGTRLTVT.